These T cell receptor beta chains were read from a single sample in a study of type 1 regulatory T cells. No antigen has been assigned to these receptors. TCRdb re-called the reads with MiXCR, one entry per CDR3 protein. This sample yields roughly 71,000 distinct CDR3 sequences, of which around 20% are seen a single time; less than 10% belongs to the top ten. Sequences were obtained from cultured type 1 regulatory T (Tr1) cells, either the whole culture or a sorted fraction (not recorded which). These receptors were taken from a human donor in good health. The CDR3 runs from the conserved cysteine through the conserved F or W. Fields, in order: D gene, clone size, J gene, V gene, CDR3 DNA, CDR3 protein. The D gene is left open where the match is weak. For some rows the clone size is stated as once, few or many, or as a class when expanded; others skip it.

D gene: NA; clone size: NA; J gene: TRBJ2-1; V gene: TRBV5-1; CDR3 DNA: TGCGCCAGCAGCTTGGGGCAGGATAGCTCCTACAATGAGCAGTTCTTC; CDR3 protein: CASSLGQDSSYNEQFF
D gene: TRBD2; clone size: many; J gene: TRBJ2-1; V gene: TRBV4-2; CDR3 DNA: TGTGCCAGCAGCCCCGGGACTAGCCAAGAGCAGTTCTTC; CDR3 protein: CASSPGTSQEQFF
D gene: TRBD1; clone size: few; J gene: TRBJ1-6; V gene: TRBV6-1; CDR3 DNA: TGTGCCAGCCGAGGACAGGGGCATAATTCACCCCTCCACTTT; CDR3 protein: CASRGQGHNSPLHF
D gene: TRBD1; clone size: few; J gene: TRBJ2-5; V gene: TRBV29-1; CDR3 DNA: TGCAGCGTTGAGATAGGGGACAGGGGGACCCAGTACTTC; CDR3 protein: CSVEIGDRGTQYF
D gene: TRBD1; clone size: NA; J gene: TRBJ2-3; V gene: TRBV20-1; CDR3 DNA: TGCAGTGCCGTGGACAGGCCTACAGATACGCAGTATTTT; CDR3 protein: CSAVDRPTDTQYF
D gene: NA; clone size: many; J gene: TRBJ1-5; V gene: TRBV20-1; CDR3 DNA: TGCAGTGGCATTGGAGATAGCAATCAGCCCCAGCATTTT; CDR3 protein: CSGIGDSNQPQHF
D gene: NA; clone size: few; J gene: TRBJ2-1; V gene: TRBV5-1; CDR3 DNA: TGCGCCAGCAGCTTGGGGGAGAATGAGCAGTTCTTC; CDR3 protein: CASSLGENEQFF
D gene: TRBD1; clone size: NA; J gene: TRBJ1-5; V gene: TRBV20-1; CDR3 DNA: TGCAGTGCGCGGACAGGGGGCCCTAGCAATCAGCCCCAGCATTTT; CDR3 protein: CSARTGGPSNQPQHF
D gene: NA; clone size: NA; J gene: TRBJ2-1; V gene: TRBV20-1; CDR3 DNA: TGCAGTGCCCAGGGGAGGGACAATGAGCAGTTCTTC; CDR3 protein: CSAQGRDNEQFF
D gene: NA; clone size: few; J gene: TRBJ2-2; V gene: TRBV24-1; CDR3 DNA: TGTGCCACCAGCCCCACGACAGACACCGGGGAGCTGTTTTTT; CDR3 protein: CATSPTTDTGELFF
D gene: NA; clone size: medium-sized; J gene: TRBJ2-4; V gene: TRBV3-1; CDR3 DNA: TGTGCCAGCAGCCAAGATAGCGGCAAACAAAACATTCAGTACTTC; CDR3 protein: CASSQDSGKQNIQYF
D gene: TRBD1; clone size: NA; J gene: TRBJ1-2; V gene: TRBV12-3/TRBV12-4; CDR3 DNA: TGTGCCATACAGGGGGCTGCGGACTATGGCTACACCTTC; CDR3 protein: CAIQGAADYGYTF
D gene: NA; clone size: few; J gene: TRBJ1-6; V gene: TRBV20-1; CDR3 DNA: TGCAGTGCTAGAGGCCCTAATTCACCCCTCCACTTT; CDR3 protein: CSARGPNSPLHF
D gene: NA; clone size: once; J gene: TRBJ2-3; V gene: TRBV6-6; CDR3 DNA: TGTGCCAGCAACCAGGGTCTTATGAATACGCAGTATTTT; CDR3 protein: CASNQGLMNTQYF
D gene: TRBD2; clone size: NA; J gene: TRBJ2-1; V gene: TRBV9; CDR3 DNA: TGTGCCAGCAGCCCGGGACTAAACAATGAGCAGTTCTTC; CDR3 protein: CASSPGLNNEQFF
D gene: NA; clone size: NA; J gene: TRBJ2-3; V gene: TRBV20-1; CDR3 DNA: TGCAGTGCTAGAGATAGTGGAGGCGGCACAGATACGCAGTATTTT; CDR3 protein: CSARDSGGGTDTQYF
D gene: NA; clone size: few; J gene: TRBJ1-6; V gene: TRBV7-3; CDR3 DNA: TGTGCCAGCAGCTTTGATTTGAGGTCACCCCTCCACTTT; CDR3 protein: CASSFDLRSPLHF
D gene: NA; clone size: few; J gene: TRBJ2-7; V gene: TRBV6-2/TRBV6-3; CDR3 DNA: TGTGCCAGCAGTTACACTACAGGAGAGCAGTACTTC; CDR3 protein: CASSYTTGEQYF
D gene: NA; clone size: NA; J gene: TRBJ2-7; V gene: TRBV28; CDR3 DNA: TGTGCCAGCAACCCGGCGGGACGGGAGCAGTACTTC; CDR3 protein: CASNPAGREQYF
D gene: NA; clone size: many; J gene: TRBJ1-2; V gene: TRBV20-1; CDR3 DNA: TGCAGTGCTAGAAGCGGGCAGGGGATGGGGAACGGCTACACCTTC; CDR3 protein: CSARSGQGMGNGYTF
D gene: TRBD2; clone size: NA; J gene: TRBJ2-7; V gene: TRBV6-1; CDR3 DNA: TGTGCCAGCAGCCCTATCTGGGCTAGCGGCACCTACGAGCAGTACTTC; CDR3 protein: CASSPIWASGTYEQYF
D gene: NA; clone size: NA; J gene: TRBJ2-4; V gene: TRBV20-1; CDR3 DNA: TGCAGTGCCGGCCCGGGGGCCTTAGCCAAAAACATTCAGTACTTC; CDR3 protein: CSAGPGALAKNIQYF
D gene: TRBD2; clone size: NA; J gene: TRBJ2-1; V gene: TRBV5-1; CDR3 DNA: TGCACCAGCACAGGAAGCGGGAGTATGTATGAGCAGTTCTTC; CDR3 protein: CTSTGSGSMYEQFF
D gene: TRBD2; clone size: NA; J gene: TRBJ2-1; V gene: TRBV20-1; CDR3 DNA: TGCAGTGCTATGGGGACTAGCGCGAATGAGCAGTTCTTC; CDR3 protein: CSAMGTSANEQFF
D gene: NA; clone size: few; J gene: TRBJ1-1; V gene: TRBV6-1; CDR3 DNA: TGTGCCAGCACCGAAAGGTGGGGAAGGGACACTGAAGCTTTCTTT; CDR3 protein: CASTERWGRDTEAFF
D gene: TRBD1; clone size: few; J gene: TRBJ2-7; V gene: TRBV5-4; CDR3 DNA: TGTGCCAGCAGCCGGGGACAGGGTATCTACGAGCAGTACTTC; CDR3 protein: CASSRGQGIYEQYF
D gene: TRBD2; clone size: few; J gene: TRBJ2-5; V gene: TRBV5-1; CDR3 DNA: TGCGCCAGCAGCTATATAGCGGGAGAAGAGACCCAGTACTTC; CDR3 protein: CASSYIAGEETQYF
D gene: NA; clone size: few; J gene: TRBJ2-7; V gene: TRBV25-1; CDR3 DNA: TGTGCCAGCACCCAGGGGTTGGGGGAGCAGTACTTC; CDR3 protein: CASTQGLGEQYF
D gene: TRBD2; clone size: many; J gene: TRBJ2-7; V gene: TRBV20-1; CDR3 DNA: TGCAGTGCCCATCTAGCGGGAGTACCCTACGAGCAGTACTTC; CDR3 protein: CSAHLAGVPYEQYF
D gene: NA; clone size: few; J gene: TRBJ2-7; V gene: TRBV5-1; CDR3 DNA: TGCGCCAGCAGCTTGGGTGTCCCAATGGAGTCCGAGCAGTACTTC; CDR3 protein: CASSLGVPMESEQYF
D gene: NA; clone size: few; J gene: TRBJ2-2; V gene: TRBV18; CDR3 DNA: TGTGCCAGCTCACCAAACACCCCAGGGAACACCGGGGAGCTGTTTTTT; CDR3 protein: CASSPNTPGNTGELFF
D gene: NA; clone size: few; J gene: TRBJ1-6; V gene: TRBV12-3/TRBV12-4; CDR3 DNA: TGTGCCAGCAGTTCCCAGGGAGGTAATTCACCCCTCCACTTT; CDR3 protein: CASSSQGGNSPLHF
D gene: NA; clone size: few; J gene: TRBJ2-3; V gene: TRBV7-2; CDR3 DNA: TGTGCCAGTGGATTGGATACGCAGTATTTT; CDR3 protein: CASGLDTQYF
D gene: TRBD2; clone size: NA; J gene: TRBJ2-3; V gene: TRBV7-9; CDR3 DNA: TGTGCCAGCAGCTTAGTGAGCGGGAGGGCCCAAGATACGCAGTATTTT; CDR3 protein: CASSLVSGRAQDTQYF
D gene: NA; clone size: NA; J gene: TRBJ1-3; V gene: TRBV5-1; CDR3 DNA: TGCGCCAGCAGCAGCCTAAGAAACACCATATATTTT; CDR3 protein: CASSSLRNTIYF
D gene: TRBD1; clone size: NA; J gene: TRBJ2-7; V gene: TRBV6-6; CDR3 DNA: TGTGCCAGCCAACAGGGGGCATACGAGCAGTACTTC; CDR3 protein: CASQQGAYEQYF
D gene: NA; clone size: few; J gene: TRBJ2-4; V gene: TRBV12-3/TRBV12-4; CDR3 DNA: TGTGCCAGCAGTCCAGGGTCCAAAAACATTCAGTACTTC; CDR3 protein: CASSPGSKNIQYF
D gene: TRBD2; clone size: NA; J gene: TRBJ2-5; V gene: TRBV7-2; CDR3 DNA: TGTGCCAGCAGCGTGGGAACTAGCGGGCCTGTTTTC; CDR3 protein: CASSVGTSGPVF
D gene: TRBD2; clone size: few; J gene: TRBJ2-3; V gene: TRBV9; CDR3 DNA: TGTGCCAGCAGCATAACGACTAGCGGGGACACAGATACGCAGTATTTT; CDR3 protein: CASSITTSGDTDTQYF
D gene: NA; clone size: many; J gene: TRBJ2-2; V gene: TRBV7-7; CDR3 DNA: TGTGCTAGCAGCGACTCGGTGGGGGACACCGGGGAGCTGTTTTTT; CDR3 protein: CASSDSVGDTGELFF
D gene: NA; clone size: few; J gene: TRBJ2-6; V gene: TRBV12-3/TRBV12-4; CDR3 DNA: TGTGCCAGCAGAACAGGGTCTGGGGCCAACGTCCTGACTTTC; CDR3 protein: CASRTGSGANVLTF
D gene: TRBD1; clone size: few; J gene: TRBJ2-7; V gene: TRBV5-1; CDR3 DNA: TGCGCCAGCAGCTTACAGGGGGCGCACGAGCAGTACTTC; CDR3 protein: CASSLQGAHEQYF
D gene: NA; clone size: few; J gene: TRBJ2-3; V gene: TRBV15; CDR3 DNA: TGTGCCACCCGCGAAGCCGGCACAGATACGCAGTATTTT; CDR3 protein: CATREAGTDTQYF
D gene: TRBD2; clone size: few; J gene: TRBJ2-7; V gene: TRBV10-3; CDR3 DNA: TGTGCCATCAGTGTTGCGGGAGCCGGCGAGCAGTACTTC; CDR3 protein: CAISVAGAGEQYF
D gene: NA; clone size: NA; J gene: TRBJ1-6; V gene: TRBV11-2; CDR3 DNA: TGTGCCAGCAGCTTAGATAGCTCCTATAATTCACCCCTCCACTTT; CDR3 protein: CASSLDSSYNSPLHF
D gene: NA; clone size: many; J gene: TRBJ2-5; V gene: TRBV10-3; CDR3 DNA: TGTGCCATCAGTGAGTCAGGAGGGATAGCGGAGACCCAGTACTTC; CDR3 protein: CAISESGGIAETQYF
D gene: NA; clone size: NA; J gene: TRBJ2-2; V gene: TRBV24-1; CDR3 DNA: TGTGCCACCGGGGGACCCGGGAACGCCGGGGAGCTGTTTTTT; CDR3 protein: CATGGPGNAGELFF
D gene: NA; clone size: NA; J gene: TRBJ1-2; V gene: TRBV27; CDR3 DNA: TGTGCCAGCAGTCCTCAACCCCCCGGAGAGGGCTATGGCTACACCTTC; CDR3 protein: CASSPQPPGEGYGYTF